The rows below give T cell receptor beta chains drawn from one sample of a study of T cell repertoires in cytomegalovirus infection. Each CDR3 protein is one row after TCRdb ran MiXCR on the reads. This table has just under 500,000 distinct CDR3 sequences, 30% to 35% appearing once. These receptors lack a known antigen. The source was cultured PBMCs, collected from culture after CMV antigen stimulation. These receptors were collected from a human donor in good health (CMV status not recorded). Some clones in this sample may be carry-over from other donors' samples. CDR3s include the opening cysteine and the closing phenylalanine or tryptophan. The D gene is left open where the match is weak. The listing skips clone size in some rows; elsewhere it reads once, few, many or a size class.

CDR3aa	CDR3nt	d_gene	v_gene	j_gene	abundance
CSARDPAGSSEQYF	TGCAGTGCTAGAGATCCGGCAGGGTCTAGTGAGCAGTACTTC	-	TRBV20-1	TRBJ2-7	-
CASSFRGLIISNQPQHF	TGTGCCAGCAGTTTTCGAGGTCTAATAATTAGCAATCAGCCCCAGCATTTT	-	TRBV12-3/TRBV12-4	TRBJ1-5	-
CASSEGLLFSKGKETQYF	TGTGCCAGCAGTGAGGGGTTACTGTTCTCTAAGGGGAAAGAGACCCAGTACTTC	-	TRBV28	TRBJ2-5	-
CASSDASSGNTIYF	TGTGCCAGTTCGGACGCTAGCTCTGGAAACACCATATATTTT	-	TRBV19	TRBJ1-3	few
CAIRISPSPFYGYTF	TGTGCCATCAGGATTTCCCCGAGTCCTTTCTATGGCTACACCTTC	-	TRBV10-3	TRBJ1-2	-
CASSFVPNEQYF	TGTGCCAGCAGTTTCGTCCCGAACGAGCAGTACTTC	-	TRBV12-3/TRBV12-4	TRBJ2-7	-
CASSLASGGRNEQFF	TGTGCCAGCAGCTTAGCGTCAGGGGGGCGAAATGAGCAGTTCTTC	-	TRBV7-9	TRBJ2-1	-
CSGETSGTDTQYF	TGCAGTGGTGAGACTAGCGGGACAGATACGCAGTATTTT	TRBD2	TRBV20-1	TRBJ2-3	few
CASSRRRQGAGDTQYF	TGTGCCAGTAGTCGCCGAAGACAGGGGGCGGGAGATACGCAGTATTTT	TRBD1	TRBV19	TRBJ2-3	few
CASSEDSPSEQYF	TGTGCCAGCAGCGAGGACAGTCCCTCCGAGCAGTACTTC	-	TRBV5-6	TRBJ2-7	-
CASSTGTLDTGELFF	TGCGCCAGCAGCACCGGGACACTTGATACCGGGGAGCTGTTTTTT	-	TRBV5-1	TRBJ2-2	-
CASSYARVGEQFF	TGTGCCAGCAGTTACGCCCGGGTTGGTGAGCAGTTCTTC	-	TRBV6-2/TRBV6-3	TRBJ2-1	few
CASSLPRAGTEAFF	TGCGCCAGCAGCTTGCCCAGGGCCGGCACTGAAGCTTTCTTT	-	TRBV5-1	TRBJ1-1	few
CASSLDLQNSYNEQFF	TGCGCCAGCAGCTTGGATCTGCAAAACTCCTACAATGAGCAGTTCTTC	-	TRBV5-1	TRBJ2-1	-
CASSLATSGANVLTF	TGTGCCAGCAGCTTAGCCACCTCTGGGGCCAACGTCCTGACTTTC	-	TRBV7-2	TRBJ2-6	many
CASSLWGGNTEAFF	TGTGCCAGCAGTTTGTGGGGCGGGAACACTGAAGCTTTCTTT	-	TRBV28	TRBJ1-1	few
CAISESPGTSGSLSYNEQFF	TGTGCCATCAGTGAGTCACCCGGGACTAGCGGGAGTCTCTCCTACAATGAGCAGTTCTTC	TRBD2	TRBV10-3	TRBJ2-1	-
CSAPQQGLSNQPQHF	TGCAGTGCTCCCCAACAGGGGCTAAGCAATCAGCCCCAGCATTTT	TRBD1	TRBV20-1	TRBJ1-5	-
CASSPSNTEAFF	TGTGCCAGCTCACCAAGCAACACTGAAGCTTTCTTT	-	TRBV18	TRBJ1-1	few
CASSRLAGALAGTDTQYF	TGTGCCAGCAGCCGACTAGCGGGAGCGTTGGCCGGCACAGATACGCAGTATTTT	TRBD2	TRBV12-3/TRBV12-4	TRBJ2-3	few
CASSIRPGSDTQYF	TGTGCCAGTAGTATAAGGCCGGGATCAGATACGCAGTATTTT	-	TRBV19	TRBJ2-3	-
CASTPGQGPSYSNQPQHF	TGTGCCAGTACCCCGGGACAGGGACCATCTTATAGCAATCAGCCCCAGCATTTT	TRBD1	TRBV19	TRBJ1-5	-
CASRAGGTVVNEQFF	TGTGCCAGCAGGGCCGGGGGGACCGTTGTGAATGAGCAGTTCTTC	TRBD2	TRBV12-3/TRBV12-4	TRBJ2-1	-
CASSSRGQGRTQYF	TGTGCCAGTAGTAGCCGCGGACAGGGGCGGACCCAGTACTTC	TRBD1	TRBV19	TRBJ2-5	-
CAIRGDRGNTEAFF	TGTGCCATCAGGGGGGACAGGGGTAACACTGAAGCTTTCTTT	TRBD1	TRBV10-3	TRBJ1-1	once
CASTTTEGRTEAFF	TGTGCCAGCACTACTACTGAAGGCCGGACTGAAGCTTTCTTT	-	TRBV18	TRBJ1-1	-
CASSSFGRSNTGELFF	TGTGCCAGCAGCTCCTTCGGCAGATCTAACACCGGGGAGCTGTTTTTT	-	TRBV7-2	TRBJ2-2	-
CASRGPSTDTQYF	TGTGCCAGCCGCGGGCCTAGCACAGATACGCAGTATTTT	-	TRBV7-2	TRBJ2-3	many
CASSLTGTGVGSNQPQHF	TGTGCCAGCAGTTTAACCGGGACAGGGGTTGGAAGCAATCAGCCCCAGCATTTT	TRBD1	TRBV28	TRBJ1-5	-
CASSQGGITEAFF	TGTGCCAGCAGTCAAGGAGGCATCACTGAAGCTTTCTTT	-	TRBV6-5	TRBJ1-1	-
CASSERTGEGEKLFF	TGTGCCAGCAGCGAGAGGACAGGGGAAGGTGAAAAACTGTTTTTT	TRBD1	TRBV5-4	TRBJ1-4	few
CASSSVGTSGRNEQFF	TGTGCCAGTAGTTCAGTCGGGACTAGCGGGAGAAATGAGCAGTTCTTC	TRBD2	TRBV19	TRBJ2-1	-
CASRKAGGVSNQPQHF	TGTGCCAGCAGAAAGGCGGGGGGCGTTAGCAATCAGCCCCAGCATTTT	-	TRBV6-2/TRBV6-3	TRBJ1-5	few
CASSYSKGMGSTGANVLTF	TGTGCCAGCAGTTACTCGAAGGGGATGGGGTCAACCGGGGCCAACGTCCTGACTTTC	-	TRBV6-6	TRBJ2-6	-
CATSTRTGVGSGGSHEQFF	TGTGCCACCAGCACCCGGACAGGGGTCGGATCTGGGGGTTCCCATGAGCAGTTCTTC	TRBD1	TRBV15	TRBJ2-1	-
CASSLRAGGNEQFF	TGTGCCAGCAGTTTACGGGCAGGGGGAAATGAGCAGTTCTTC	TRBD1	TRBV27	TRBJ2-1	many
CASSVTGVGHGGEFF	TGTGCCAGCAGCGTAACAGGGGTTGGCCACGGGGGCGAGTTCTTC	-	TRBV7-2	TRBJ2-1	few
CASSHRRTVASYEQYF	TGTGCCAGCAGTCACCGCCGGACGGTAGCCTCCTACGAGCAGTACTTC	-	TRBV6-5	TRBJ2-7	-
CASSPSSPYEVQYF	TGTGCCAGCAGCCCCTCGAGCCCCTACGAGGTGCAGTACTTC	-	TRBV27	TRBJ2-7	-
CASSLRPQGIDEQFF	TGCGCCAGCAGCTTGCGGCCCCAAGGCATCGATGAGCAGTTCTTC	-	TRBV5-1	TRBJ2-1	-